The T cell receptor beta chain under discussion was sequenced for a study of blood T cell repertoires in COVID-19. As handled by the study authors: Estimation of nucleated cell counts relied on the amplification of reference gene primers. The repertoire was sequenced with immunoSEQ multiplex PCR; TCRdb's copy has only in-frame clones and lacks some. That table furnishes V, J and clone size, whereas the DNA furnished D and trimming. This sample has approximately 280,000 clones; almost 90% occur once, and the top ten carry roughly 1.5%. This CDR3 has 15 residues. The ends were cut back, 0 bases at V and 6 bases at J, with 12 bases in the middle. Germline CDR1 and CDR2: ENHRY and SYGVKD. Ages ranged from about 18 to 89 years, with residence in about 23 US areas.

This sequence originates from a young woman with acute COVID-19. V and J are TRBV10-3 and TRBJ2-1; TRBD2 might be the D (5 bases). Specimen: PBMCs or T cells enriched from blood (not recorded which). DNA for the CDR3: TGTGCCATCAGTGAGTCGGGGTTAGCGTCCAATGAGCAGTTCTTC. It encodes CAISESGLASNEQFF.